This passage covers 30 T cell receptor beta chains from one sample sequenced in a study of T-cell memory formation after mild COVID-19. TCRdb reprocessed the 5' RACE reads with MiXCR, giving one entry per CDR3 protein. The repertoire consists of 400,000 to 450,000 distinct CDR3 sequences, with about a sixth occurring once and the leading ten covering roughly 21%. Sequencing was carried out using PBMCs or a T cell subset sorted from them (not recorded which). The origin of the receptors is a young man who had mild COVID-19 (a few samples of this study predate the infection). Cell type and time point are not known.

CDR3 coding DNA: TGCGCCAGCAGCCAAGATCCCGGCGCTGGTGACGGACCCCTCCACTTT. Translation: CASSQDPGAGDGPLHF. The rearrangement links TRBV4-3 to TRBJ1-6, with no clear D. V lost 0 bases and J lost 12, with 18 bases in between. Germline V gene lookup returns CDR1 LGHNA and CDR2 YSLEER. This CDR3 comprises 16 residues.

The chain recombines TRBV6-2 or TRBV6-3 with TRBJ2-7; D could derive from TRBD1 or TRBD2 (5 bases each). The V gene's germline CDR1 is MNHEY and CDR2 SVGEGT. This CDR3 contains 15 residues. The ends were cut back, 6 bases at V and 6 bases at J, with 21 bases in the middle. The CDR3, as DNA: TGTGCCAGCAGCCTGAGGGGCGGAGTCGCCCCCGAGCAGTACTTC. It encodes CASSLRGGVAPEQYF.

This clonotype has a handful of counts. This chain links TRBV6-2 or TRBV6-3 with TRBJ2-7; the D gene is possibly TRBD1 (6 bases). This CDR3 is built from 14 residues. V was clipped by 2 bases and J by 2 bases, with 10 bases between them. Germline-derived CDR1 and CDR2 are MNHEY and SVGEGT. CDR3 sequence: CASSYLDSPYEQYF. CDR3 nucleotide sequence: TGTGCCAGCAGTTACCTGGACAGTCCCTACGAGCAGTACTTC.

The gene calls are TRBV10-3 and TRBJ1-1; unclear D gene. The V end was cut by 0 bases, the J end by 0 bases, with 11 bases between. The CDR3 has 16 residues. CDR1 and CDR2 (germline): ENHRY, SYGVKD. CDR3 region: CAISESMSSMNTEAFF. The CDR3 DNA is TGTGCCATCAGTGAGTCGATGAGCAGCATGAACACTGAAGCTTTCTTT.

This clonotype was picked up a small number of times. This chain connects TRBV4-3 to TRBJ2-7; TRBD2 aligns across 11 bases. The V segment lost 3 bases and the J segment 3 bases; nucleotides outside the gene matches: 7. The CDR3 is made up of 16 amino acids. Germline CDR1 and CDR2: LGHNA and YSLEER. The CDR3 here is CASSHPTSGGRYEQYF. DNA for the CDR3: TGCGCCAGCAGCCACCCCACTAGCGGGGGTCGCTACGAGCAGTACTTC.

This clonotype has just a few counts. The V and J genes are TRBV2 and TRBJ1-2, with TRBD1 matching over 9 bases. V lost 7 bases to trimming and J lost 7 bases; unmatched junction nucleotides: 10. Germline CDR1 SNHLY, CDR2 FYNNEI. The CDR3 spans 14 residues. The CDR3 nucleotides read TGTGCCAGCAAATCGGACAGGGGACGGGGTGGCTACACCTTC. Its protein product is CASKSDRGRGGYTF.

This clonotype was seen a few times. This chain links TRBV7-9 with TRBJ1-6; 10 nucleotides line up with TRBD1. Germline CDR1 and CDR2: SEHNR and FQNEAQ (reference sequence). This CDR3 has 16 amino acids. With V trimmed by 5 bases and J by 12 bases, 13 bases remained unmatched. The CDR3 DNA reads TGTGCCAGCAGCACCTCTCCGGGACAGGGGAAGGGACCCCTCCACTTT. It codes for CASSTSPGQGKGPLHF.

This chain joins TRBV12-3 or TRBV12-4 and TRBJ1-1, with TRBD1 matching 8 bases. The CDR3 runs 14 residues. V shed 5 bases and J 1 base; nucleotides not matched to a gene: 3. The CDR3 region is CASSRQGRNTEAFF. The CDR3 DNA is TGTGCCAGCAGTCGACAGGGGAGGAACACTGAAGCTTTCTTT.

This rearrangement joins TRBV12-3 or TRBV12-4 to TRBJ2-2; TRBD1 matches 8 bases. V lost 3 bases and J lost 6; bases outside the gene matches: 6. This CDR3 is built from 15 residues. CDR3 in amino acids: CASSLGQDLAGELFF. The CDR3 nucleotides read TGTGCCAGCAGTTTGGGACAGGATTTAGCCGGGGAGCTGTTTTTT.

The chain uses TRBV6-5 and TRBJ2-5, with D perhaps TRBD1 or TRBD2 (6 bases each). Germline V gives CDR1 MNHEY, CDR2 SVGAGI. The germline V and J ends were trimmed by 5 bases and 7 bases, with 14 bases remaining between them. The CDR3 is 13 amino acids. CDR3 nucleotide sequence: TGTGCCAGCAGTCACGGGGGCGCGGGGACCCAGTACTTC. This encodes CASSHGGAGTQYF.

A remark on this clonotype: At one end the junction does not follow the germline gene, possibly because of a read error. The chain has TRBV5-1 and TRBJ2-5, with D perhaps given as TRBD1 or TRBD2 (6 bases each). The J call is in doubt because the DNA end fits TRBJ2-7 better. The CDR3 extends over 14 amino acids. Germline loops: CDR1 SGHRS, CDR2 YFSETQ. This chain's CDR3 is CATSKGGGIYEQYF. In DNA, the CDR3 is TGCGCCACCAGCAAAGGAGGGGGGATCTACGAGCAGTACTTC.

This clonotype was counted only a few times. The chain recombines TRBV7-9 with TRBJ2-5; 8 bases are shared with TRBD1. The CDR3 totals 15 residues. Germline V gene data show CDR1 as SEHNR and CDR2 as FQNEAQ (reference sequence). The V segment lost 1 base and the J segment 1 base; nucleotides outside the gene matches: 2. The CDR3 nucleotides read TGTGCCAGCAGCTTAGTGGACAGGGCCCAAGAGACCCAGTACTTC. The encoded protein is CASSLVDRAQETQYF.

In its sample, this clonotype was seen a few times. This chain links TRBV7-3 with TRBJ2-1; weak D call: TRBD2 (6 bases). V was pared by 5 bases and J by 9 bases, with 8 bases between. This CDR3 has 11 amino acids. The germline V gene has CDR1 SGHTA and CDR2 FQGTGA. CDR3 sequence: CASSGGSEQFF. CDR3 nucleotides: TGTGCCAGCAGCGGGGGGAGTGAGCAGTTCTTC. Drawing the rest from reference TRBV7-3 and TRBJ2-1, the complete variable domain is GAGVSQTPSNKVTEKGKYVELRCDPISGHTALYWYRQSLGQGPEFLIYFQGTGAADDSGLPNDRFFAVRPEGSVSTLKIQRTERGDSAVYLCASSGGSEQFFGPGTRLTVL.

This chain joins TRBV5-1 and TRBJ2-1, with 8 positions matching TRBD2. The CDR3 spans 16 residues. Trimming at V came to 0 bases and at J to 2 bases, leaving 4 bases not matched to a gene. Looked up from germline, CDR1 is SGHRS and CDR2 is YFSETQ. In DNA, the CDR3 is TGCGCCAGCAGCTTGGAGGCGCGGGGGGCCTACAATGAGCAGTTCTTC. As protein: CASSLEARGAYNEQFF.

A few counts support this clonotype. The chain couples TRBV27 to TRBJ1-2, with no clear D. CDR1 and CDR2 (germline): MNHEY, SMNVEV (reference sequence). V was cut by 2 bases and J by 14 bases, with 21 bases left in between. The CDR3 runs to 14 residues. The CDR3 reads CASSLSPALSSWTF. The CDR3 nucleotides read TGTGCCAGCAGTTTAAGCCCGGCCCTTTCCTCATGGACCTTC.

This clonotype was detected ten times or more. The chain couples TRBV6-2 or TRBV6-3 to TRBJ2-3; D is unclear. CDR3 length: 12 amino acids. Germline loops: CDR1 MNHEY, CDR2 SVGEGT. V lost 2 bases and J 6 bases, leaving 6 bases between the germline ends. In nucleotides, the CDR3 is TGTGCCAGCAGTTACCGAAGGGATACGCAGTATTTT. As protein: CASSYRRDTQYF.

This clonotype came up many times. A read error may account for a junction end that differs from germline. CDR3 nucleotide sequence: TGTGCCAGCAGCGTAGGGAGCTCCTATAATTCACCCCTCCACTTT. Protein: CASSVGSSYNSPLHF. The rearrangement uses TRBV5-1 and TRBJ1-6; no clear D. This CDR3 has 15 amino acids. Per germline, CDR1 SGHRS and CDR2 YFSETQ.

Written as DNA, the CDR3 is TGTGCCAGCAGTTACTCGCCGGGATTGGTTGGCTACACCTTC. It codes for CASSYSPGLVGYTF. This chain uses TRBV6-2 or TRBV6-3 with TRBJ1-2; no clear D. Germline V CDR1 and CDR2: MNHEY, SVGEGT. With 0 bases removed from V and 7 bases from J, the gap between germline ends came to 12 bases. This CDR3 has 14 amino acids.

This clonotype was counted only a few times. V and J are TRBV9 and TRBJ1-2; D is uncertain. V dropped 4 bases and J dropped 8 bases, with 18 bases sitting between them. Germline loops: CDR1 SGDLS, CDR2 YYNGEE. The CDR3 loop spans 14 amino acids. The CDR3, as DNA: TGTGCCAGCAGCTCTCGGACGGAGGGATCCGGCTACACCTTC. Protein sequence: CASSSRTEGSGYTF.

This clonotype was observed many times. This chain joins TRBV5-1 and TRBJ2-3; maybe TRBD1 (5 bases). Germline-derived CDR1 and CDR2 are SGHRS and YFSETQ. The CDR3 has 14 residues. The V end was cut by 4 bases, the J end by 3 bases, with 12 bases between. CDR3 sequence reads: CASSPGQETDTQYF. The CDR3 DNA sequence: TGCGCCAGCAGCCCAGGACAAGAAACAGATACGCAGTATTTT.

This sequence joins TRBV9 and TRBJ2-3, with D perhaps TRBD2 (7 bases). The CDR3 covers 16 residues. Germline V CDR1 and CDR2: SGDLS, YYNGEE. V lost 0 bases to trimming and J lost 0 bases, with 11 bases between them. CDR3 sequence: CASSVGGGASTDTQYF. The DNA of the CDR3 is TGTGCCAGCAGCGTAGGAGGGGGGGCTAGCACAGATACGCAGTATTTT.

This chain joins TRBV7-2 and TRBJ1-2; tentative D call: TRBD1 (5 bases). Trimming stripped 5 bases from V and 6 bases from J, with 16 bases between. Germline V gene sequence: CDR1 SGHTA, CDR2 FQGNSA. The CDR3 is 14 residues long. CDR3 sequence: CASSALSGSDGYTF. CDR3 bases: TGTGCCAGCAGCGCTCTATCAGGGTCGGATGGCTACACCTTC.

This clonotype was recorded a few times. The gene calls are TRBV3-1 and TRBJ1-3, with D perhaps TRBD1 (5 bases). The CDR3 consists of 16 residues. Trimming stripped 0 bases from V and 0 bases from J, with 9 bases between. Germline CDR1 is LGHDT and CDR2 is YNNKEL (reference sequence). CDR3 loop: CASSQDSGLSGNTIYF. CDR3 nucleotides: TGTGCCAGCAGCCAAGATTCAGGGCTCTCTGGAAACACCATATATTTT.

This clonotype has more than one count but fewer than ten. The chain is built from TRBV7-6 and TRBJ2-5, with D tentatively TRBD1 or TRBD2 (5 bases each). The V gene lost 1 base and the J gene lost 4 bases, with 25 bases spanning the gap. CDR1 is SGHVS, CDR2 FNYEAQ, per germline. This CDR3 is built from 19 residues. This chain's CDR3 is CASSLDLPSLGRPGETQYF. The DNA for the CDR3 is TGTGCCAGCAGCTTAGACCTTCCCTCCTTGGGACGTCCCGGAGAGACCCAGTACTTC. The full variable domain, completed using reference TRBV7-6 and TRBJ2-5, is GAGVSQSPRYKVTKRGQDVALRCDPISGHVSLYWYRQALGQGPEFLTYFNYEAQQDKSGLPNDRFSAERPEGSISTLTIQRTEQRDSAMYRCASSLDLPSLGRPGETQYFGPGTRLLVL.

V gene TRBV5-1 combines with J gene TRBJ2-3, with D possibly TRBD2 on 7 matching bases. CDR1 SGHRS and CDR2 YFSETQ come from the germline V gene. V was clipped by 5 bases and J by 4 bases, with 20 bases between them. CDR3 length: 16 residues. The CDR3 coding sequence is TGCGCCAGCAGTACAACACCCTCGGGGGGCCCAGATACGCAGTATTTT. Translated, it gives CASSTTPSGGPDTQYF.

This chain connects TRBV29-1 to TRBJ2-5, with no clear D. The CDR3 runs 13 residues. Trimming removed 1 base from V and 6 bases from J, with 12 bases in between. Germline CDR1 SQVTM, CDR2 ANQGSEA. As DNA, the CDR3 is TGCAGCGTTGAAGGACGGTTCGGAAAGACCCAGTACTTC. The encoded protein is CSVEGRFGKTQYF.

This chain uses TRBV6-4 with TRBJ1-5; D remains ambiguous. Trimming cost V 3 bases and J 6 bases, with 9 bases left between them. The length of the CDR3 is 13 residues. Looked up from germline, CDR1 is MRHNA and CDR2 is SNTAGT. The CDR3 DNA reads TGTGCCAGCAGTGAAGGGATGGGTCAGCCCCAGCATTTT. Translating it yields CASSEGMGQPQHF.

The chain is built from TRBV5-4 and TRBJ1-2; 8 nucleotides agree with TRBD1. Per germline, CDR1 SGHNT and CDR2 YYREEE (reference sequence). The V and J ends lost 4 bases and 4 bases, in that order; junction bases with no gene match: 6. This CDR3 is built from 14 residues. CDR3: CASSAGTGSYGYTF. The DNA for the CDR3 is TGTGCCAGCAGCGCCGGGACAGGAAGCTATGGCTACACCTTC.

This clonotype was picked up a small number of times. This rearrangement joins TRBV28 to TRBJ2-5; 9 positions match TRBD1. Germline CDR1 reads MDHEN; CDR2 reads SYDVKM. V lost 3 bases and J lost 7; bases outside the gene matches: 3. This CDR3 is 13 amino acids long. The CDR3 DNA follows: TGTGCCAGCAGTTTGGGACAGGGATGGACCCAGTACTTC. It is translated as CASSLGQGWTQYF.

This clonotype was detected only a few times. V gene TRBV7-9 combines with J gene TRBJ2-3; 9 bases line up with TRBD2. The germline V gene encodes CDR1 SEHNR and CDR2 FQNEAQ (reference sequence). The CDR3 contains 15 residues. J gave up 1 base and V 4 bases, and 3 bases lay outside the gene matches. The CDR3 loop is CASSSKRGGTDTQYF. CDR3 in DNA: TGTGCCAGCAGCTCAAAGCGGGGGGGCACAGATACGCAGTATTTT. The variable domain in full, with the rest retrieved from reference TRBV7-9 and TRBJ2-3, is DTGVSQNPRHKITKRGQNVTFRCDPISEHNRLYWYRQTLGQGPEFLTYFQNEAQLEKSRLLSDRFSAERPKGSFSTLEIQRTEQGDSAMYLCASSSKRGGTDTQYFGPGTRLTVL.